The 24 T cell receptor beta chains reported below all come from one sample, sequenced in a study of a mutant IDH1 vaccine in newly diagnosed glioma. Their antigens remain unidentified. Data came from immunoSEQ multiplex PCR; TCRdb stores just in-frame clones and leaves some out. The sample yields fewer than 95,000 clones, 75% to 85% seen once. Time point given: week 47, end of study. Vaccination used 300 ug of mutant IDH1 20-mer peptide per dose, with topical imiquimod. Source: PBMCs, taken from a glioma patient whose treatment included an IDH1 peptide vaccine. The origin of the receptors is a man between 40 and 49 years old with glioma.

The chain couples TRBV6-5 to TRBJ2-2; D is uncertain. Trimming removed 5 bases at V and 7 bases at J, with 5 bases between. There are 11 residues in the CDR3. Germline CDR1 and CDR2: MNHEY and SVGAGI. The CDR3: CASSNGGELFF. In DNA, the CDR3 is TGTGCCAGCAGTAACGGCGGGGAGCTGTTTTTT.

V gene TRBV18 combines with J gene TRBJ2-5; maybe TRBD1 (6 bases). The CDR3 has 17 residues. From germline, CDR1 is KGHSH and CDR2 LQKENI. V was shortened by 6 bases and J by 7 bases, with 27 bases between the two germline ends. The CDR3 sequence is CASSSRLDQGIRTTQYF. The CDR3, as DNA: TGTGCCAGCTCGTCGCGGCTCGACCAGGGGATCAGAACGACCCAGTACTTC.

CDR3: CAWSVGGSGETQYF. The DNA of the CDR3 is TGTGCCTGGAGTGTAGGCGGGAGTGGAGAGACCCAGTACTTC. The J gene is TRBJ2-5, the V gene TRBV30, with 7 bases aligning to TRBD2. Germline trimming cut 0 bases from V and 4 bases from J; bases unmatched to any gene: 5. The CDR3 length is 14 residues. Per germline, CDR1 GTSNPN and CDR2 SVGIG (reference sequence). The variable domain in full, completed from reference TRBV30 and TRBJ2-5, reads SQTIHQWPATLVQPVGSPLSLECTVEGTSNPNLYWYRQAAGRGLQLLFYSVGIGQISSEVPQNLSASRPQDRQFILSSKKLLLSDSGFYLCAWSVGGSGETQYFGPGTRLLVL.

V is TRBV10-3 and J is TRBJ2-3, with a weak D call TRBD2 (6 bases). Trimming removed 5 bases from V and 3 bases from J, with 15 bases in between. The CDR3 sequence is 15 residues long. CDR1 is ENHRY and CDR2 is SYGVKD in the germline V gene. The CDR3 protein is CAISPRTGATDTQYF. CDR3 in DNA: TGTGCCATCAGTCCCCGTACGGGAGCGACAGATACGCAGTATTTT.

V gene TRBV10-3 combines with J gene TRBJ1-6, with TRBD1 identical over 7 bases. J lost 0 bases, V lost 10 bases, and 6 bases had no gene match. The CDR3 spans 15 residues. The germline V gene encodes CDR1 ENHRY and CDR2 SYGVKD. The CDR3 DNA sequence: TGTGCCACCAGGGGGGGAAGCTCCTATAATTCACCCCTCCACTTT. Its protein product is CATRGGSSYNSPLHF.

V usage is TRBV5-1 and J usage is TRBJ2-3, with 9 bases matching TRBD1. This CDR3 has 16 residues. V lost 2 bases to trimming and J lost 5 bases; unmatched junction nucleotides: 9. Germline V CDR1 and CDR2: SGHRS, YFSETQ. The CDR3 nucleotides are TGCGCCAGCAGCTTAACCGGGACAGGGACCGGAGATACGCAGTATTTT. It is translated as CASSLTGTGTGDTQYF.

This chain links TRBV7-2 with TRBJ2-2; 7 bases are shared with TRBD1. The V segment lost 4 bases and the J segment 1 base; nucleotides outside the gene matches: 6. The length of the CDR3 is 16 residues. Germline V lookup: CDR1 SGHTA, CDR2 FQGNSA. The DNA for the CDR3 is TGTGCCAGCAGCTCGGGACAGCCCATGAACACCGGGGAGCTGTTTTTT. It codes for CASSSGQPMNTGELFF.

This clone has only a few counts. The chain couples TRBV6-6 to TRBJ1-1; D might be TRBD1 (5 bases). The CDR3 spans 13 residues. V was pared by 6 bases and J by 5 bases, with 13 bases between. In germline, CDR1 is MNHNY, CDR2 SVGAGI (reference sequence). CDR3 loop: CASSFGTATEAFF. The CDR3, as DNA: TGTGCCAGCAGCTTTGGGACGGCGACTGAAGCTTTCTTT.

The chain combines TRBV9 with TRBJ1-2; no definite D call. Between the trimmed V and J ends, which lost 3 bases and 6 bases, there was a span of 15 bases. Germline-derived CDR1 and CDR2 are SGDLS and YYNGEE. The CDR3 spans 14 residues. The CDR3 DNA is TGTGCCAGCAGCGCAGGTCGACGCGGTAATGGCTACACCTTC. Translated: CASSAGRRGNGYTF.

The genes are TRBV7-2 and TRBJ2-5, with D perhaps TRBD1 (6 bases). Deletions cut 5 bases from V and 4 bases from J, with 14 bases between. The CDR3 covers 14 residues. The germline V gene encodes CDR1 SGHTA and CDR2 FQGNSA. CDR3 in amino acids: CASSPGAGPETQYF. DNA for the CDR3: TGTGCCAGCAGCCCAGGGGCAGGGCCAGAGACCCAGTACTTC.

This chain links TRBV18 with TRBJ1-2; D is uncertain. V lost 1 base, J lost 8 bases, and 11 bases lay in between. Germline CDR1 and CDR2: KGHSH and LQKENI. The CDR3 length is 13 residues. This chain's CDR3 is CASSPLGPGGYTF. CDR3 bases: TGTGCCAGCTCACCACTCGGGCCCGGGGGCTACACCTTC.

J is TRBJ2-5 and V is TRBV7-2; maybe TRBD1 (5 bases). The V gene lost 1 base and the J gene lost 2 bases, with 11 bases spanning the gap. In germline, CDR1 is SGHTA, CDR2 FQGNSA. The CDR3 sequence is 15 residues long. The CDR3 region is CASSLVIGVQETQYF. The CDR3 bases are TGTGCCAGCAGCTTAGTGATAGGGGTACAAGAGACCCAGTACTTC. The entire variable domain, with the rest obtained from reference TRBV7-2 and TRBJ2-5, is as follows: GAGVSQSPSNKVTEKGKDVELRCDPISGHTALYWYRQSLGQGLEFLIYFQGNSAPDKSGLPSDRFSAERTGGSVSTLTIQRTQQEDSAVYLCASSLVIGVQETQYFGPGTRLLVL.

J is TRBJ2-7 and V is TRBV18; D ambiguous. CDR1 is KGHSH and CDR2 is LQKENI in the germline V gene. This CDR3 spans 12 amino acids. Trimming pared 4 bases from V and 4 bases from J, leaving 8 bases between. The CDR3 protein is CASSRSGYEQYF. CDR3 nucleotide sequence: TGTGCCAGCTCACGATCGGGTTACGAGCAGTACTTC.

The chain is built from TRBV4-3 and TRBJ1-4; TRBD1 is a possible D gene (6 bases). CDR1 and CDR2 from the germline V gene are LGHNA and YSLEER. This CDR3 spans 16 amino acids. Trimming removed 2 bases at V and 8 bases at J, with 18 bases between. CDR3 sequence: CASSQKLQGKSEKLFF. The CDR3 DNA reads as TGCGCCAGCAGCCAAAAGCTACAGGGAAAGTCGGAAAAACTGTTTTTT.

This sequence joins TRBV27 and TRBJ2-1; TRBD1 aligns across 11 bases. The germline V gene encodes CDR1 MNHEY and CDR2 SMNVEV (reference sequence). The CDR3 loop spans 16 amino acids. V shed 1 base, J shed 3 bases, and the junction held 2 bases outside the gene matches. The CDR3 loop is CASSLLGTGGYNEQFF. The CDR3 DNA is TGTGCCAGCAGTTTATTGGGGACAGGGGGCTACAATGAGCAGTTCTTC.

This clone was observed a few times. The chain links TRBV27 to TRBJ1-5; no firm D call. The V gene lost 2 bases and the J gene lost 0 bases, with 14 bases spanning the gap. Looked up from germline, CDR1 is MNHEY and CDR2 is SMNVEV (reference sequence). This CDR3 contains 17 residues. The CDR3 loop reads CASSLRPPADSNQPQHF. DNA for the CDR3: TGTGCCAGCAGTTTAAGGCCCCCGGCGGATAGCAATCAGCCCCAGCATTTT.

The V gene is TRBV7-2, the J gene TRBJ2-5; 7 bases are a match to TRBD1. Trimming took 3 bases from V and 9 from J; bases not matched to a gene: 7. Germline CDR1 reads SGHTA; CDR2 reads FQGNSA. The CDR3 has 13 amino acids. The chain's CDR3 is CASSFGTVSPQYF. CDR3 bases: TGTGCCAGCAGCTTTGGGACAGTTTCGCCCCAGTACTTC.

The chain recombines TRBV13 with TRBJ2-5; TRBD2 agrees at 14 bases. The length of the CDR3 is 15 residues. Losses at the gene ends were 5 bases for V and 4 bases for J; bases not matched to a gene: 3. Germline V lookup: CDR1 PRHDT, CDR2 FYEKMQ (reference sequence). CDR3 loop: CASSKGLAGGETQYF. CDR3 nucleotides: TGTGCCAGCAGCAAAGGACTAGCGGGGGGAGAGACCCAGTACTTC.

The rearrangement joins TRBV6-1 to TRBJ1-2; D is uncertain. The germline gives CDR1 MNHNS, CDR2 SASEGT. Between the trimmed V and J ends, which lost 0 bases and 8 bases, there was a span of 10 bases. The CDR3 spans 13 residues. CDR3 in amino acids: CASSEAFGFGYTF. The CDR3 coding sequence is TGTGCCAGCAGTGAAGCGTTTGGATTCGGCTACACCTTC.

The CDR3 is CASSPTGTGVDTQYF. The CDR3 region has the DNA TGCGCCAGCAGCCCCACCGGGACAGGGGTAGATACGCAGTATTTT. The chain links TRBV4-3 to TRBJ2-3, with 10 bases identical to TRBD1. There are 15 residues in the CDR3. Germline values: CDR1 LGHNA, CDR2 YSLEER. Germline trimming cut 4 bases from V and 5 bases from J; bases unmatched to any gene: 6.

This chain connects TRBV14 to TRBJ2-5; 9 bases agree with TRBD1. The CDR3 has 15 amino acids. Trimming took 4 bases from V and 7 from J; bases not matched to a gene: 10. From germline, CDR1 is SGHDN and CDR2 FVKESK. The CDR3 DNA follows: TGTGCCAGCAGCCTGGCTACAGGGGGCTATGGGACCCAGTACTTC. Translating gives CASSLATGGYGTQYF. The full variable domain, completed using reference TRBV14 and TRBJ2-5, is EAGVTQFPSHSVIEKGQTVTLRCDPISGHDNLYWYRRVMGKEIKFLLHFVKESKQDESGMPNNRFLAERTGGTYSTLKVQPAELEDSGVYFCASSLATGGYGTQYFGPGTRLLVL.

The rearrangement uses TRBV7-6 and TRBJ2-3, with D possibly called TRBD1 or TRBD2 (6 bases each). The germline gives CDR1 SGHVS, CDR2 FNYEAQ. The CDR3 runs 15 residues. Trimming shortened V by 0 bases and J by 3 bases, and 10 bases separated the two germline ends. The CDR3 bases are TGTGCCAGCAGCTTAGCCCGGGGGCGGACAGATACGCAGTATTTT. Translated: CASSLARGRTDTQYF.

This clone was recorded once. In this CDR3 the conserved last residue, phenylalanine or tryptophan, is missing, so a read error is likely. The limits of the CDR3 on the DNA are not certain, so only TCRdb's listed CDR3 is given. The chain joins TRBV7-6 to TRBJ2-6. Germline CDR1 reads SGHVS; CDR2 reads FNYEAQ. The CDR3 region is 15 residues in length, termini included. The CDR3 loop reads CASSRVIESHKVGPT.

The chain carries TRBV6-6 and TRBJ2-2; a possible D gene is TRBD1 (6 bases). CDR3 length: 14 amino acids. Trimming stripped 6 bases from V and 1 base from J, with 9 bases between. The germline V gene encodes CDR1 MNHNY and CDR2 SVGAGI (reference sequence). The CDR3 is CASRRQENTGELFF. The CDR3 DNA follows: TGTGCCAGCAGGCGACAGGAGAACACCGGGGAGCTGTTTTTT.